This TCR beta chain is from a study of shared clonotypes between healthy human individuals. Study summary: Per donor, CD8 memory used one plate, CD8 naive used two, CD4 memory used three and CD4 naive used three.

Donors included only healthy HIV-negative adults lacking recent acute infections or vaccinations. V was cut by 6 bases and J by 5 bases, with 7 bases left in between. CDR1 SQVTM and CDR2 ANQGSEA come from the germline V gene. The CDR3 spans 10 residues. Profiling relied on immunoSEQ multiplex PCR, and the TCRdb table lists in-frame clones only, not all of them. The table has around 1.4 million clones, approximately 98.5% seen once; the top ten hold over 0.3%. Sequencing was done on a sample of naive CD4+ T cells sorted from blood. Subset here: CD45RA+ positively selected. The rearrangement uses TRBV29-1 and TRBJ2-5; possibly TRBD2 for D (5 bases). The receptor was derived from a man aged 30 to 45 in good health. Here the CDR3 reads CSVWEETQYF. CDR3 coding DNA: TGCAGCGTGTGGGAGGAGACCCAGTACTTC.